This T cell receptor (beta chain) was profiled in a study of blood T cell repertoires in COVID-19. Measured with immunoSEQ multiplex PCR; TCRdb has only the in-frame clones, and not every one. The profile covers over 85,000 clones, with 87% appearing a single time and 4% to 5.5% taken by the ten largest. The TCR comes from a woman in her forties or fifties with COVID-19, enrolled during active disease. Sequencing was done on a sample of peripheral blood.

The CDR3 DNA sequence: TGTGCCAGCAGCCCCGTGGCGGATATGTATGGCTACACCTTC. As protein: CASSPVADMYGYTF. This sequence joins TRBV28 and TRBJ1-2; no definite D call. V dropped 6 bases and J dropped 5 bases, with 16 bases sitting between them. Germline V gene data show CDR1 as MDHEN and CDR2 as SYDVKM. The CDR3 covers 14 residues.